A selection of T cell receptor beta chains follows, all from one sample in a study of cytomegalovirus exposure and HLA in healthy donors. TCRdb's table, derived via immunoSEQ multiplex PCR, lists solely in-frame clones and lacks some. The profile shows 200,000 to 250,000 clones, around 80% of them singletons. Material for sequencing was PBMCs. The receptors were sampled from a woman aged 60-75 years in good health and CMV-seropositive. Both conserved end residues are part of each CDR3. The D gene is left open where the match is weak. Size is omitted from some rows. Given values are once, few, many or a class for expanded clones.

d_gene	abundance	v_gene	j_gene	CDR3nt	CDR3aa
NA	NA	TRBV19	TRBJ2-5	TGTGCCAGTAGTATAAGAGGGCTGCCGTTTAGCAAGTTCCAAGAGACCCAGTACTTC	CASSIRGLPFSKFQETQYF
TRBD2	NA	TRBV5-1	TRBJ2-1	TGCGCCAGCAGCCCGGGACTAGCGGGGATTTACAATGAGCAGTTCTTC	CASSPGLAGIYNEQFF
TRBD1	NA	TRBV5-6	TRBJ1-2	TGTGCCAGCAGCTTGGCACAGGGGGCCTATGGCTACACCTTC	CASSLAQGAYGYTF
NA	NA	TRBV5-1	TRBJ1-4	TGCGCCAGCAGCTGGCTGGCAGAAACTAATGAAAAACTGTTTTTT	CASSWLAETNEKLFF
TRBD1	NA	TRBV5-4	TRBJ1-5	TGTGCCAGCAGCGACGGGACAGGGGGACAGCCCCAGCATTTT	CASSDGTGGQPQHF
TRBD1	NA	TRBV4-1	TRBJ1-5	TGCGCCAGCAGCCAAGGGGGGACAGGGGGTGGTGAGCCCCAGCATTTT	CASSQGGTGGGEPQHF
TRBD1	once	TRBV7-2	TRBJ2-7	TGTGCCAGCAGCGAAGGGACAGGGAATGGCGAGCAGTACTTC	CASSEGTGNGEQYF
NA	few	TRBV9	TRBJ2-6	TGTGCCAGCAGCGTAGAGGGGTTTCGCTCTGGGGCCAACGTCCTGACTTTC	CASSVEGFRSGANVLTF
TRBD1	NA	TRBV9	TRBJ1-2	TGTGCCAGCAGCGTAGGACAGGGGAACTATGGCTACACCTTC	CASSVGQGNYGYTF
TRBD2	NA	TRBV9	TRBJ2-1	TGTGCCAGCAGCGTAGCGCCTAGCGGGGACAATGAGCAGTTCTTC	CASSVAPSGDNEQFF
NA	NA	TRBV30	TRBJ2-7	TGTGCCTGGAGTGTAAGACGGGGACACCTTCCCTACGAGCAGTACTTC	CAWSVRRGHLPYEQYF
TRBD1	NA	TRBV2	TRBJ2-1	TGTGCCAGCAGTTCTGACAGGGGGCGTTACAATGAGCAGTTCTTC	CASSSDRGRYNEQFF
NA	NA	TRBV4-1	TRBJ1-2	TGCGCCAGCAGCCAAGATGGGAAAGGGGCGAACTATGGCTACACCTTC	CASSQDGKGANYGYTF
TRBD1	NA	TRBV27	TRBJ1-5	TGTGCCAGTCGACCTAGGGGACAGGGATATAGCAATCAGCCCCAGCATTTT	CASRPRGQGYSNQPQHF
NA	few	TRBV5-1	TRBJ1-1	TGCGCCAGCAGCTTTGCCCAGGTGAACACTGAAGCTTTCTTT	CASSFAQVNTEAFF
NA	few	TRBV11-2	TRBJ1-1	TGTGCCAGCAGCTGGTCGGGGGTCCTCGAAGCTTTCTTT	CASSWSGVLEAFF
NA	NA	TRBV29-1	TRBJ1-3	TGCAGCGTTGATAGTTACTCTGGAAACACCATATATTTT	CSVDSYSGNTIYF
TRBD2	few	TRBV29-1	TRBJ2-7	TGCAGCGTTGTGGGAGCGGGAGGGAACGAGCAGTACTTC	CSVVGAGGNEQYF
NA	NA	TRBV5-1	TRBJ1-1	TGCGCCAGCAGCCCTTCCCCGTCCACCCGGGGGACTGAAGCTTTCTTT	CASSPSPSTRGTEAFF
NA	NA	TRBV4-1	TRBJ2-7	TGCGCCAGCAGAGGTTTAGCGGCAGGGAGTTACGAGCAGTACTTC	CASRGLAAGSYEQYF
NA	NA	TRBV5-1	TRBJ2-7	TGCGCCAGCAGCTTGGAGGCGGATACCTACGAGCAGTACTTC	CASSLEADTYEQYF
TRBD1	NA	TRBV2	TRBJ1-5	TGTGCCAGCAGATTATCAGGGGGACACGCTAATCAGCCCCAGCATTTT	CASRLSGGHANQPQHF
NA	NA	TRBV6-5	TRBJ2-1	TGTGCCAGCAGCAAACGGTATAACTCCTACAATGAGCAGTTCTTC	CASSKRYNSYNEQFF
NA	NA	TRBV6-4	TRBJ2-1	TGTGCCAGCAGTCAAACCGGGGACAATGAGCAGTTCTTC	CASSQTGDNEQFF